Listed here are 19 T cell receptor beta chains from one sample, sequenced in a study of T cell repertoires in breast cancer listed by TCRdb under 2016. Library preparation employed emulsion pairing. Data came from an Illumina MiSeq. A second nested PCR with blocking oligos suppressed unpaired genes, then a third nested PCR added Illumina adaptors and barcodes. The raw public reads went through TCRdb reprocessing: fastp at Q25, MiXCR clone calling, in-frame beta chains kept. CDR3 protein duplicates are merged, each entry listing the most common genes and DNA. The sample includes approximately 37,000 distinct CDR3 sequences, with 45% to 50% observed a single time. The ten largest clones capture around three fifths of the sample. Paired alpha-beta TCRs of CD8+ T cells were analyzed using an expanded emulsion RT-PCR method with primers for all TCR V genes. Sequencing was performed on CD8+ T cells. The receptor source for this set is a pool of human donors with breast cancer or a healthy control (not recorded which).

A remark on this clonotype: One base away lies a much larger clone, so this may be a sequencing read error. This sequence joins TRBV20-1 and TRBJ1-2; TRBD1 might be the D (5 bases). Germline assignment: CDR1 DFQATT and CDR2 SNEGSKA (reference sequence). V shed 6 bases and J shed 9 bases, with 14 bases lying between them. This CDR3 region has 11 residues. The CDR3 DNA follows: TGCAGTGCCACGGGGGGTTCTAGCTACACCTTC. The encoded protein is CSATGGSSYTF.

As to this clonotype: A much larger clone lies one base from this, so it may be a read error. The V and J genes are TRBV20-1 and TRBJ1-1; D may be TRBD1 (6 bases). CDR1 and CDR2 (germline): DFQATT, SNEGSKA (reference sequence). This CDR3 region has 13 residues. Trimming removed 3 bases from V and 4 bases from J, with 12 bases in between. CDR3 DNA sequence: TGCAGTGCTAGGGGACATTCGAGCACTGAAGCTTTCTTT. Protein product: CSARGHSSTEAFF.

Comments on this clonotype: One base away lies a much larger clone, so this may be a sequencing read error. The rearrangement links TRBV6-1 to TRBJ1-5, with TRBD1 identical over 7 bases. The V and J ends lost 8 bases and 8 bases, in that order; junction bases with no gene match: 9. Per the germline V gene, CDR1 is MNHNS and CDR2 is SASEGT. The CDR3 is made up of 13 amino acids. The DNA for the CDR3 is TGTGCCAGCGTAGAAGGGGGCGTCAAGCCCCAGCATTTT. Protein product: CASVEGGVKPQHF.

This clonotype was found a few times. This sequence joins TRBV6-1 and TRBJ2-1; D possibly corresponds to TRBD2 (5 bases). CDR3 length: 12 amino acids. CDR1 and CDR2 from the germline V gene are MNHNS and SASEGT. The germline V and J ends were trimmed by 7 bases and 4 bases, with 8 bases remaining between them. The CDR3 coding sequence is TGTGCCAGCACTAGAGGGTACAATGAGCAGTTCTTC. It codes for CASTRGYNEQFF.

The chain couples TRBV27 to TRBJ2-1; 12 bases map to TRBD2. After removal of 8 bases from V and 8 bases from J, the junction contained 4 bases not matched to a gene. Germline-derived CDR1 and CDR2 are MNHEY and SMNVEV (reference sequence). The CDR3 extends over 13 amino acids. The CDR3 region is CASRLAGEYEQFF. DNA of the CDR3: TGTGCCAGCCGACTAGCGGGAGAATATGAGCAGTTCTTC.

This clonotype was seen only a few times. The rearrangement uses TRBV7-2 and TRBJ2-1; 8 nucleotides agree with TRBD1. The CDR3 contains 15 residues. V shed 5 bases, J shed 8 bases, and the junction held 11 bases outside the gene matches. Germline CDR1 is SGHTA and CDR2 is FQGNSA. For the CDR3, the DNA is TGTGCCAGCAGCCGCGGGACAGGAACAATCGATGAGCAGTTCTTC. This codes for CASSRGTGTIDEQFF.

Only a few counts were recorded for this clonotype. This chain links TRBV6-1 with TRBJ1-4; possibly TRBD1 for D (5 bases). This CDR3 is 15 amino acids long. The V end was cut by 7 bases, the J end by 8 bases, with 20 bases between. Germline assignment: CDR1 MNHNS and CDR2 SASEGT. The CDR3 DNA reads TGTGCCAGCACCTTGGGAAGAGTAGGGACCGAAAAACTGTTTTTT. Its translation: CASTLGRVGTEKLFF.

The chain links TRBV20-1 to TRBJ1-3; 9 positions match TRBD1. Looked up from germline, CDR1 is DFQATT and CDR2 is SNEGSKA (reference sequence). This CDR3 has 16 amino acids. The junction had 6 bases not matched to a gene; V was cut back by 3 bases and J by 0 bases. The CDR3 is CSARDRGRLSGNTIYF. As DNA, the CDR3 is TGCAGTGCTAGGGACAGGGGTCGCCTCTCTGGAAACACCATATATTTT.

This clonotype was counted only a few times. This chain links TRBV20-1 with TRBJ1-1, with no clear D. The germline V gene has CDR1 DFQATT and CDR2 SNEGSKA (reference sequence). The CDR3 contains 14 residues. V lost 3 bases to trimming and J lost 3 bases, with 14 bases between them. CDR3 sequence reads: CSASFTTWDTEAFF. The CDR3 region has the DNA TGCAGTGCTAGTTTCACGACATGGGACACTGAAGCTTTCTTT.

This clonotype was recorded at least ten times. The chain combines TRBV27 with TRBJ1-5; D not resolved. V gave up 5 bases and J gave up 7 bases, with 15 bases separating them. This CDR3 is 14 amino acids long. Germline V gene lookup returns CDR1 MNHEY and CDR2 SMNVEV (reference sequence). The CDR3 sequence is CASSVDSPGQPQHF. The CDR3 DNA reads as TGTGCCAGCAGTGTGGACTCCCCAGGACAGCCCCAGCATTTT.

The chain uses TRBV2 and TRBJ1-2, with D uncertain. Trimming took off 2 bases at V and 7 bases at J, with 5 bases between the two ends. Germline-derived CDR1 and CDR2 are SNHLY and FYNNEI. This CDR3 contains 11 residues. The CDR3 loop reads CASSESGGYTF. CDR3 nucleotide sequence: TGTGCCAGCAGTGAATCGGGTGGCTACACCTTC.

The chain combines TRBV12-5 with TRBJ1-1, with D unresolved. The V gene lost 5 bases and the J gene lost 3 bases, with 7 bases spanning the gap. The germline gives CDR1 LGHNT, CDR2 FRNRAP. The CDR3 has 12 amino acids. The CDR3 is CASGRVDTEAFF. The CDR3 DNA sequence: TGTGCTAGTGGTAGGGTGGACACTGAAGCTTTCTTT.

The chain links TRBV20-1 to TRBJ2-5; 9 nucleotides line up with TRBD1. The V and J ends lost 1 base and 1 base, in that order; junction bases with no gene match: 4. The germline gives CDR1 DFQATT, CDR2 SNEGSKA (reference sequence). CDR3 length: 15 residues. The CDR3 region has the DNA TGCAGTGCTAGAGGGGACAGGGAAACCCAAGAGACCCAGTACTTC. Residues: CSARGDRETQETQYF.

V usage is TRBV20-1 and J usage is TRBJ1-4; a possible D gene is TRBD1 (5 bases). CDR3 length: 14 amino acids. Trimming took 4 bases from V and 7 from J, leaving 16 bases between them. In germline, CDR1 is DFQATT, CDR2 SNEGSKA (reference sequence). The CDR3 loop is CSATSPPGGEKLFF. CDR3 nucleotide sequence: TGCAGTGCTACCTCGCCTCCGGGGGGTGAAAAACTGTTTTTT.

In regard to this clonotype: A much larger clone sits a single nucleotide away, making a read error possible. This sequence joins TRBV20-1 and TRBJ1-1, with D perhaps matching TRBD1 (5 bases). Germline V gene data show CDR1 as DFQATT and CDR2 as SNEGSKA (reference sequence). This CDR3 is built from 12 residues. The ends were cut back, 6 bases at V and 1 base at J, with 9 bases in the middle. The DNA of the CDR3 is TGCAGTGCCCTACAGGAGAACACTGAAGCTTTCTTT. Encoded protein: CSALQENTEAFF.

This clonotype was seen at least ten times. The chain combines TRBV25-1 with TRBJ1-5, with no clear D. V dropped 6 bases and J dropped 0 bases, with 15 bases sitting between them. Germline V gene sequence: CDR1 MGHDK, CDR2 SYGVNS. This CDR3 has 16 residues. CDR3 coding DNA: TGTGCCAGCAGCCCCGCCTCGGACGGTAGCAATCAGCCCCAGCATTTT. Protein sequence: CASSPASDGSNQPQHF.

The chain has TRBV14 and TRBJ2-7; D unresolved. V lost 2 bases and J lost 6, with 14 bases in between. The length of the CDR3 is 14 residues. Germline V gives CDR1 SGHDN, CDR2 FVKESK. DNA of the CDR3: TGTGCCAGCAGCCAACGGACCGGCCCGGGCGAGCAGTACTTC. Residues: CASSQRTGPGEQYF.

CDR3 nucleotides: TGTGCCAGTAGTATGGCGGGAGGTCCCTACAATGAGCAGTTCTTC. It is translated as CASSMAGGPYNEQFF. J is TRBJ2-1 and V is TRBV19; TRBD2 agrees at 8 bases. This CDR3 comprises 15 residues. The germline V gene has CDR1 LNHDA and CDR2 SQIVND (reference sequence). V shed 3 bases, J shed 2 bases, and the junction held 3 bases outside the gene matches. Based on the CDR3 plus reference TRBV19 and TRBJ2-1, the full variable domain is DGGITQSPKYLFRKEGQNVTLSCEQNLNHDAMYWYRQDPGQGLRLIYYSQIVNDFQKGDIAEGYSVSREKKESFPLTVTSAQKNPTAFYLCASSMAGGPYNEQFFGPGTRLTVL.

The gene calls are TRBV20-1 and TRBJ2-1, with D possibly TRBD2 on 5 matching bases. Germline CDR1 reads DFQATT; CDR2 reads SNEGSKA (reference sequence). The V end was cut by 1 base, the J end by 7 bases, with 20 bases between. The CDR3 has 16 residues. This chain's CDR3 is CSARGFSGYSGNEQFF. DNA for the CDR3: TGCAGTGCTAGAGGCTTTTCGGGATATTCTGGGAATGAGCAGTTCTTC.